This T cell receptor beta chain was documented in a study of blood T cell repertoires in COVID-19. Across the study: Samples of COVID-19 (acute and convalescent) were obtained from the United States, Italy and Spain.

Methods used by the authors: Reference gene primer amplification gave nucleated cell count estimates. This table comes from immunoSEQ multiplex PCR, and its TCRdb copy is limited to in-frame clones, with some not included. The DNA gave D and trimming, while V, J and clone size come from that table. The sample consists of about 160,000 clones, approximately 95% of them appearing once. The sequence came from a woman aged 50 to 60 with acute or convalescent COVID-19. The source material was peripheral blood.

CDR3 sequence reads: CASSYSSAGELFF. CDR3 in DNA: TGTGCCAGCAGTTACTCATCGGCCGGGGAGCTGTTTTTT. The chain recombines TRBV6-5 with TRBJ2-2; D not certain. V lost 0 bases to trimming and J lost 6 bases, with 5 bases between them. The germline V gene encodes CDR1 MNHEY and CDR2 SVGAGI. The CDR3 sequence is 13 residues long.